This record concerns one TCR beta chain sequence. Its antigen is undetermined. Sequencing in the ViraFEST assay came after antigen-specific CD4+ T cells had been expanded with viral peptide pools, which were used to stimulate PBMC. Scientists isolated CD4+ T cells after a roughly ten-day culture period ended. The healthy vaccine recipients, who had no prior SARS-CoV-2 infection, showed negative nucleocapsid antibodies. This sample was taken from a study of vaccination effects on CD4 cells after COVID-19. About the research overall: Every participant took two doses of the BNT162b2 or mRNA-1273 vaccine.

Study-wide results and limits: Among infection- and vaccine-induced clones, marked clonal contraction occurred late after vaccination. Early timepoints after infection were absent, and convalescent patients were few in the study.

In germline, CDR1 is DFQATT, CDR2 SNEGSKA (reference sequence). Trimming left V 3 bases short and J 4 bases short, with 3 bases between. The CDR3 consists of 10 residues. Clones were read by immunoSEQ multiplex PCR, and TCRdb kept only the in-frame ones, dropping some. The repertoire consists of roughly 42,000 clones, with about two thirds occurring once and the leading ten covering approximately 27%. The source of this sequence is a human donor who received a COVID-19 vaccine. The sample in question was CD4+ T cells from PBMCs cultured with HCoV-OC43 spike peptides, obtained before COVID-19 vaccination. This sample's subset: HCoV-OC43 spike overlapping peptide pool stimulation. V usage is TRBV20-1 and J usage is TRBJ2-5; D gene ambiguous. CDR3 nucleotide sequence: TGCAGTGCTAGGCTAGAGACCCAGTACTTC. Translation: CSARLETQYF.